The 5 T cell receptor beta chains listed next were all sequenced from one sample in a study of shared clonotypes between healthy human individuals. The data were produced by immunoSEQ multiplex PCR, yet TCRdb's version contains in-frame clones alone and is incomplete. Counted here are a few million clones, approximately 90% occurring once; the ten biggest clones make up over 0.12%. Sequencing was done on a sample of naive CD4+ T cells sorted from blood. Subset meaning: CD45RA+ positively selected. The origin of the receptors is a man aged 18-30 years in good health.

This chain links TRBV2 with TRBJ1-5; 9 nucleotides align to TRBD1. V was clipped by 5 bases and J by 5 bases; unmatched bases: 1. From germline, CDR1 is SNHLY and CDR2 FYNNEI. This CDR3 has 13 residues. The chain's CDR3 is CASSRQGDQPQHF. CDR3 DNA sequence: TGTGCCAGCAGTAGACAGGGGGATCAGCCCCAGCATTTT.

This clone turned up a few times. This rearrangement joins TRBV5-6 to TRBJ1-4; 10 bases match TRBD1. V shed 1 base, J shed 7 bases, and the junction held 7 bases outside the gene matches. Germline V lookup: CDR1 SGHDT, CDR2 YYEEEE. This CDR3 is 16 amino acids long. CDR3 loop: CASSLYADRGTEKLFF. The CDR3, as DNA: TGTGCCAGCAGCTTGTACGCGGACAGGGGGACTGAAAAACTGTTTTTT.

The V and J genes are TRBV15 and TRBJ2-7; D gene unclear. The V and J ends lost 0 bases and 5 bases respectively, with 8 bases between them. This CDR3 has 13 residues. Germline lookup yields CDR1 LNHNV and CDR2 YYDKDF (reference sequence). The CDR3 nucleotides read TGTGCCACCAGCAGAGATCGCCCCGACGAGCAGTACTTC. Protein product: CATSRDRPDEQYF.

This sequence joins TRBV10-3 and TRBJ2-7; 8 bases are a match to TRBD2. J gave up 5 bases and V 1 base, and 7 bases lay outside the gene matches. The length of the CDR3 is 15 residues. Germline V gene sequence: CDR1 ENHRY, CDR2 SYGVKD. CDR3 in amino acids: CAISELAGGSNEQYF. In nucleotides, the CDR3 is TGTGCCATCAGTGAGTTGGCGGGGGGATCTAACGAGCAGTACTTC.

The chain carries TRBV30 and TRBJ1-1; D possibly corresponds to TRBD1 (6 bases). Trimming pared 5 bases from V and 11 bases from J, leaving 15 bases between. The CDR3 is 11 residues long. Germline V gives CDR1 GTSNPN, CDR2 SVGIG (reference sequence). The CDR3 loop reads CAWPTGHRAFF. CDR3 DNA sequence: TGTGCCTGGCCGACGGGACATCGGGCTTTCTTT.